This T cell receptor (beta chain) was profiled in a study of radiotherapy plus CTLA-4 blockade in lung cancer. The wider study: Disease control was achieved by around 30% of patients, and objective responses by 18%. Broader study findings: In blood, TCR clones derived from the tumor expanded after radiotherapy plus ipilimumab.

Focal radiation plus CTLA-4 blockade with ipilimumab was given to patients with chemo-refractory metastatic non-small-cell lung cancer. Note on this clone: Antigen: not known.

The V and J ends lost 8 bases and 0 bases respectively, with 16 bases between them. Germline CDR1 is WSHSY and CDR2 is SAAADI. The CDR3 spans 15 residues. Sequencing used immunoSEQ multiplex PCR; TCRdb keeps in-frame clones, though not all of them. Of tens of thousands of clones in the sample, 70% to 80% were seen once. V is TRBV10-2 and J is TRBJ1-2, with TRBD1 as a possible D gene (5 bases). The source is a human donor with non-small cell lung cancer who had a complete response to radiotherapy plus ipilimumab. The material sequenced was peripheral blood, taken from a patient treated with radiotherapy plus ipilimumab. CDR3 in DNA: TGCGCCAGCGGGCAGCAGGGCACTGCTAACTATGGCTACACCTTC. Translating gives CASGQQGTANYGYTF.